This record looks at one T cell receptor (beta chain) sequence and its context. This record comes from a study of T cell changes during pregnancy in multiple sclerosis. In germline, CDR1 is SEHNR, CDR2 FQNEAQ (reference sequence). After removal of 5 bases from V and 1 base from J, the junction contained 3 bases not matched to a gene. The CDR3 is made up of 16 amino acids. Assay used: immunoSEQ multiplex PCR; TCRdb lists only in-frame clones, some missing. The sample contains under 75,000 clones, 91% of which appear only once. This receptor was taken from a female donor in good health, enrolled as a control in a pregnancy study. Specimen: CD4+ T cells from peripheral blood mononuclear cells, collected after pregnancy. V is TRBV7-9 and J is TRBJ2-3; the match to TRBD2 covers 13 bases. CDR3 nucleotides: TGTGCCAGCAGCCTTGGGACTAGCGGGGGCACAGATACGCAGTATTTT. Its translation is CASSLGTSGGTDTQYF.